This T cell receptor beta chain was observed in a study of T cell responses to AZD1222 COVID-19 vaccine. Clones were sequenced by immunoSEQ multiplex PCR, and TCRdb holds only the in-frame ones, with some missing. The table includes 90,000 to 120,000 clones, around 84% detected once. Study conclusions and caveats: The donor cohort was predominantly white British with a female majority, and clonal diversity may have been underestimated. Nearly half of spike-specific TCRs reportedly go after variant regions that carry no mutations.

CDR1 is LGHNA, CDR2 YNFKEQ, per germline. V was cut by 0 bases and J by 2 bases, with 13 bases left in between. The CDR3 has 17 residues. Details on this clone: Antigen unknown.

The V call is TRBV4-2, the J call TRBJ2-2, with D unclear. The material was peripheral blood, obtained on day 0 of AZD1222 vaccination. The sequence came from an adult in good health. This chain's CDR3 is CASSQDLPGRNTGELFF. In DNA form, the CDR3 reads TGTGCCAGCAGCCAAGATCTCCCCGGAAGAAACACCGGGGAGCTGTTTTTT.